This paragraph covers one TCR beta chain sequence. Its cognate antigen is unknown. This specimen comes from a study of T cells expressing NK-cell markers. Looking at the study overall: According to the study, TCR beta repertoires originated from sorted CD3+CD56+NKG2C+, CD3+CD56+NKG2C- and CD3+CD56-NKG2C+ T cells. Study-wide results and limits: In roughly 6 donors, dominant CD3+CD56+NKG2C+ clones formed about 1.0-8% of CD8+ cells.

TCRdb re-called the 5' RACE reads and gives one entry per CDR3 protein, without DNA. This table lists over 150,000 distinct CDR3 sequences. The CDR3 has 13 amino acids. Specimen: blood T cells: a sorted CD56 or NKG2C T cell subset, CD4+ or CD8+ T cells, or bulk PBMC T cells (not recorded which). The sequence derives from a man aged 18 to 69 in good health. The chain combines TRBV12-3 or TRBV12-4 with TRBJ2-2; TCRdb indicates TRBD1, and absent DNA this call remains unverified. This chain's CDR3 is CASSFGGTGELFF.